A single sample gave rise to the 27 T cell receptor beta chains below, sequenced in a study of technical replicates of blood from a handful of donors. Assay: immunoSEQ multiplex PCR; the TCRdb copy retains only in-frame clones and omits some. The table includes approximately 85,000 clones, around 90% detected once. The sequenced sample was T cells isolated from PBMCs. The receptor source for this set is a human donor in good health.

This chain joins TRBV18 and TRBJ2-3; 7 nucleotides align to TRBD2. Unmatched junction bases numbered 9, after V lost 6 bases and J lost 0 bases. The CDR3 loop spans 16 amino acids. Germline CDR1 is KGHSH and CDR2 is LQKENI. Here the CDR3 reads CASSPWTSTSTDTQYF. CDR3 sequence (DNA): TGTGCCAGCTCCCCTTGGACTAGTACTAGCACAGATACGCAGTATTTT. Together with reference TRBV18 and TRBJ2-3, the CDR3 gives the full variable domain: NAGVMQNPRHLVRRRGQEARLRCSPMKGHSHVYWYRQLPEEGLKFMVYLQKENIIDESGMPKERFSAEFPKEGPSILRIQQVVRGDSAAYFCASSPWTSTSTDTQYFGPGTRLTVL.

The rearrangement uses TRBV6-5 and TRBJ1-4; maybe TRBD1 (6 bases). Trimming took off 0 bases at V and 7 bases at J, with 12 bases between the two ends. Germline V gene lookup returns CDR1 MNHEY and CDR2 SVGAGI. The CDR3 has 15 amino acids. Written as DNA, the CDR3 is TGTGCCAGCAGTTACTCGCGCGGGGGCCGTGAAAAACTGTTTTTT. It encodes CASSYSRGGREKLFF.

This rearrangement joins TRBV4-1 to TRBJ2-6; maybe TRBD2 (7 bases). Germline CDR1 reads MGHRA; CDR2 reads YSYEKL. V gave up 4 bases and J gave up 3 bases, with 22 bases separating them. The CDR3 is 19 amino acids. CDR3: CASSPGPRGARGGANVLTF. In DNA, the CDR3 is TGCGCCAGCAGCCCAGGCCCCCGGGGGGCACGCGGTGGGGCCAACGTCCTGACTTTC.

This clone is a singleton in its sample. The chain links TRBV6-5 to TRBJ1-4, with no clear D. Germline lookup yields CDR1 MNHEY and CDR2 SVGAGI. The V and J ends lost 4 bases and 4 bases respectively, with 7 bases between them. The CDR3 loop spans 13 amino acids. The CDR3 sequence: CASSSGVNEKLFF. The CDR3 DNA reads as TGTGCCAGCAGTTCCGGGGTTAATGAAAAACTGTTTTTT.

The chain has TRBV19 and TRBJ1-1; D is ambiguous. Germline V gives CDR1 LNHDA, CDR2 SQIVND (reference sequence). This CDR3 has 13 residues. The V and J ends lost 2 bases and 7 bases respectively, with 11 bases between them. The DNA for the CDR3 is TGTGCCAGTAGTATACGGGGTTCCTATGAAGCTTTCTTT. Its protein product is CASSIRGSYEAFF.

The chain combines TRBV28 with TRBJ1-5; 7 nucleotides line up with TRBD1. The germline CDR1 and CDR2 sequences are MDHEN and SYDVKM. The CDR3 has 16 amino acids. The junction had 3 bases not matched to a gene; V was cut back by 1 base and J by 0 bases. The CDR3 sequence is CASSLYRGNSNQPQHF. For the CDR3, the DNA is TGTGCCAGCAGTTTATACAGGGGAAATAGCAATCAGCCCCAGCATTTT.

The J gene is TRBJ2-7, the V gene TRBV7-8; 8 nucleotides line up with TRBD1. There are 13 residues in the CDR3. The germline gives CDR1 SGHVS, CDR2 FQNEAQ. The trim removed 4 bases at V and 4 bases at J, leaving 3 bases unmatched. This CDR3 is CASSSDRGYEQYF. The CDR3 bases are TGTGCCAGCAGCTCCGACAGGGGTTACGAGCAGTACTTC.

This chain joins TRBV25-1 and TRBJ2-7, with 9 positions matching TRBD2. CDR1 MGHDK and CDR2 SYGVNS come from the germline V gene. The V gene end was trimmed by 6 bases and the J gene end by 2 bases; junction bases not matched to a gene: 5. CDR3 length: 14 residues. The CDR3 here is CASSETSGTYEQYF. CDR3 DNA sequence: TGTGCCAGCAGCGAGACTAGCGGAACCTACGAGCAGTACTTC.

V and J are TRBV5-1 and TRBJ2-7, with D possibly TRBD2 on 6 matching bases. Per germline, CDR1 SGHRS and CDR2 YFSETQ. This CDR3 contains 16 residues. Trimming pared 2 bases from V and 3 bases from J, leaving 18 bases between. This CDR3 reads CASSLGGSRASYEQYF. CDR3 bases: TGCGCCAGCAGCTTAGGAGGGAGCCGGGCAAGCTACGAGCAGTACTTC.

This clone was observed once. The gene calls are TRBV6-5 and TRBJ1-1, with D unclear. CDR3 length: 14 residues. The V gene's germline CDR1 is MNHEY and CDR2 SVGAGI. V gave up 1 base and J gave up 5 bases, with 11 bases separating them. CDR3: CASSYFERGTEAFF. The CDR3 DNA reads as TGTGCCAGCAGTTACTTTGAACGAGGAACTGAAGCTTTCTTT.

The J gene is TRBJ2-2, the V gene TRBV27; 7 nucleotides agree with TRBD1. V shed 5 bases, J shed 0 bases, and the junction held 6 bases outside the gene matches. There are 16 residues in the CDR3. Germline CDR1 and CDR2: MNHEY and SMNVEV (reference sequence). CDR3 protein: CASSPWDRTNTGELFF. The CDR3, as DNA: TGTGCCAGCAGTCCATGGGACAGAACGAACACCGGGGAGCTGTTTTTT.

V is TRBV15 and J is TRBJ2-3; 7 bases agree with TRBD2. Germline V lookup: CDR1 LNHNV, CDR2 YYDKDF (reference sequence). V lost 6 bases, J lost 2 bases, and 11 bases stayed unmatched. CDR3 size: 16 residues. The CDR3 region is CATSPGTTLHTDTQYF. The DNA for the CDR3 is TGTGCCACCAGTCCGGGGACTACCCTACACACAGATACGCAGTATTTT.

Remarks on this clone: Other nucleotide sequences from this sample produce the same CDR3. The CDR3 DNA reads TGCAGCGTTGAGGGCAGGATGAACACTGAAGCTTTCTTT. It codes for CSVEGRMNTEAFF. This sequence joins TRBV29-1 and TRBJ1-1; D gene unclear. V lost 3 bases and J 0 bases, leaving 8 bases between the germline ends. Looked up from germline, CDR1 is SQVTM and CDR2 is ANQGSEA. CDR3 length equals 13 residues.

J is TRBJ2-1 and V is TRBV7-2, with TRBD1 as a possible D gene (5 bases). The germline CDR1 and CDR2 sequences are SGHTA and FQGNSA. This CDR3 contains 13 residues. Trimming removed 5 bases at V and 9 bases at J, with 14 bases between. In DNA, the CDR3 is TGTGCCAGCAGCATAATTCAGGGTGCTGAGCAGTTCTTC. Translating gives CASSIIQGAEQFF.

The chain is built from TRBV7-9 and TRBJ2-7, with unresolved D. Germline V CDR1 and CDR2: SEHNR, FQNEAQ (reference sequence). CDR3 length equals 15 residues. The germline V and J ends were trimmed by 4 bases and 3 bases, with 16 bases remaining between them. The CDR3 DNA sequence: TGTGCCAGCAGCTCGTACATGGCAGGTCACTACGAGCAGTACTTC. This gives the protein CASSSYMAGHYEQYF.

The chain combines TRBV7-6 with TRBJ1-3; perhaps TRBD1 as D (6 bases). V lost 2 bases and J 4 bases, leaving 9 bases between the germline ends. The germline V gene encodes CDR1 SGHVS and CDR2 FNYEAQ. This CDR3 comprises 14 residues. Written as DNA, the CDR3 is TGTGCCAGCAGCTTACAGGGGCCGGGAAACACCATATATTTT. Amino acids: CASSLQGPGNTIYF. Together with reference TRBV7-6 and TRBJ1-3, the CDR3 gives the full variable domain: GAGVSQSPRYKVTKRGQDVALRCDPISGHVSLYWYRQALGQGPEFLTYFNYEAQQDKSGLPNDRFSAERPEGSISTLTIQRTEQRDSAMYRCASSLQGPGNTIYFGEGSWLTVV.

This clone occurred once. The V and J genes are TRBV29-1 and TRBJ2-3; 8 bases agree with TRBD2. The J segment lost 2 bases and the V segment lost 1 base, leaving 17 bases of the junction unmatched. The germline gives CDR1 SQVTM, CDR2 ANQGSEA. The length of the CDR3 is 19 residues. CDR3 nucleotide sequence: TGCAGCGTTGAAGTTCCTAGCGGGTTCCTCCACCTTTACACAGATACGCAGTATTTT. This gives the protein CSVEVPSGFLHLYTDTQYF.

V gene TRBV7-9 combines with J gene TRBJ1-2; D is ambiguous. Trimming removed 0 bases at V and 8 bases at J, with 16 bases between. Germline values: CDR1 SEHNR, CDR2 FQNEAQ (reference sequence). There are 15 residues in the CDR3. The CDR3 region has the DNA TGTGCCAGCAGCTTAGCCAGCGGAGGGCCTATGGGCTACACCTTC. Its translation is CASSLASGGPMGYTF.

V usage is TRBV6-4 and J usage is TRBJ2-1; 9 bases are a match to TRBD1. CDR1 is MRHNA and CDR2 is SNTAGT in the germline V gene. CDR3 length equals 14 residues. Germline trimming cut 4 bases from V and 8 bases from J; bases unmatched to any gene: 6. The CDR3 sequence: CASSAGQGGDEQFF. CDR3 in DNA: TGTGCCAGCAGTGCGGGACAGGGTGGGGATGAGCAGTTCTTC.

This clone appeared a single time. The rearrangement uses TRBV29-1 and TRBJ2-7, with 10 bases identical to TRBD1. CDR1 SQVTM and CDR2 ANQGSEA come from the germline V gene. The CDR3 is 14 amino acids. V shed 7 bases, J shed 2 bases, and the junction held 8 bases outside the gene matches. As DNA, the CDR3 is TGCAGCGCTTCTGGGGGACAGGGGACCTACGAGCAGTACTTC. Translated, it gives CSASGGQGTYEQYF.

CDR3 region: CASSGQGNTEAFF. The DNA for the CDR3 is TGTGCCAGTAGCGGACAGGGGAACACTGAAGCTTTCTTT. The J gene is TRBJ1-1, the V gene TRBV19; 8 nucleotides line up with TRBD1. The V gene end was trimmed by 6 bases and the J gene end by 1 base; junction bases not matched to a gene: 1. CDR1 is LNHDA, CDR2 SQIVND, per germline (reference sequence). The CDR3 contains 13 residues.

The chain is built from TRBV16 and TRBJ1-2, with D perhaps TRBD1 (5 bases). The CDR3 has 13 amino acids. In germline, CDR1 is KGHSY, CDR2 FQNENV. The germline V and J ends were trimmed by 4 bases and 4 bases, with 10 bases remaining between them. The CDR3 loop reads CASSRGTFYGYTF. CDR3 DNA sequence: TGTGCCAGCAGCCGAGGGACTTTCTATGGCTACACCTTC.

The chain combines TRBV5-1 with TRBJ2-7, with no clear D. The CDR3 consists of 14 residues. V was pared by 0 bases and J by 2 bases, with 9 bases between. Germline V gives CDR1 SGHRS, CDR2 YFSETQ. CDR3: CASSLAPTTYEQYF. The DNA for the CDR3 is TGCGCCAGCAGCTTGGCCCCAACTACCTACGAGCAGTACTTC.

The gene calls are TRBV4-2 and TRBJ2-1; 14 bases align to TRBD2. V gave up 2 bases and J gave up 10 bases; unmatched junction bases: 4. From germline, CDR1 is LGHNA and CDR2 YNFKEQ. The CDR3 consists of 15 residues. The CDR3 here is CASSQSGLAGAEQFF. In DNA form, the CDR3 reads TGTGCCAGCAGCCAATCGGGACTAGCGGGAGCGGAGCAGTTCTTC.

This rearrangement joins TRBV19 to TRBJ2-1, with 7 bases matching TRBD2. V dropped 3 bases and J dropped 0; count of bases not matched to a gene: 5. CDR3 length: 16 residues. Germline V gene sequence: CDR1 LNHDA, CDR2 SQIVND (reference sequence). The CDR3 region is CASSILGGSSYNEQFF. The DNA for the CDR3 is TGTGCCAGTAGTATTTTGGGGGGGAGCTCCTACAATGAGCAGTTCTTC.

The gene calls are TRBV7-9 and TRBJ2-7; D ambiguous. Germline V gives CDR1 SEHNR, CDR2 FQNEAQ (reference sequence). The CDR3 runs 14 residues. Between the trimmed V and J ends, which lost 11 bases and 5 bases, there was a span of 22 bases. The CDR3 protein is CASYSGSSRHEQYF. CDR3 bases: TGTGCCTCCTACTCCGGGTCCTCAAGGCACGAGCAGTACTTC.

The table lists this clone with a few counts. The genes are TRBV6-1 and TRBJ1-1, with a tentative D call TRBD1 (5 bases). There are 13 residues in the CDR3. Trimming cost V 8 bases and J 1 base, with 11 bases left between them. Germline assignment: CDR1 MNHNS and CDR2 SASEGT. CDR3 nucleotide sequence: TGTGCCAGCCAACTTACAGGGAACACTGAAGCTTTCTTT. This encodes CASQLTGNTEAFF.